Listed below are T cell receptor beta chains from one sample, sequenced in a study of Tregs in tolerant kidney transplant recipients. The protocol was immunoSEQ multiplex PCR, while the TCRdb copy is restricted to in-frame clones and leaves out a portion. This sample has approximately 260,000 clones; about four fifths occur once, and the top ten carry about 0.58%. The specimen sequenced was CD4+ T cells from blood. These receptors were taken from a human donor in good health. The CDR3 runs from the conserved cysteine through the conserved F or W. The D gene is left open where the match is weak. Clone size is shown for a subset of rows, as once, few, many or a class of expanded clone.

- 13 - TRBJ1-4 TRBV5-1 CASRVDSNEKLFF TGCGCCAGCAGAGTGGACAGCAATGAAAAACTGTTTTTT
- 18 - TRBJ1-1 TRBV9 CASSVGVTGNPADTEAFF TGTGCCAGCAGCGTAGGAGTAACAGGTAATCCCGCGGACACTGAAGCTTTCTTT
- 15 - TRBJ2-3 TRBV5-4 CASSRDTSSTDTQYF TGTGCCAGCAGTCGGGACACCTCTAGCACAGATACGCAGTATTTT
- 15 TRBD2 TRBJ2-5 TRBV6-5 CASSYNLAGGETQYF TGTGCCAGCAGTTACAATTTAGCGGGAGGAGAGACCCAGTACTTC
few 14 TRBD2 TRBJ2-1 TRBV5-1 CASSLYSGGDEQFF TGCGCCAGCAGCTTGTATTCCGGGGGGGATGAGCAGTTCTTC
- 14 - TRBJ2-3 TRBV6-1 CASSTRQYTDTQYF TGTGCCAGCAGTACCCGCCAATACACAGATACGCAGTATTTT
- 15 - TRBJ1-2 TRBV30 CAWNQGGRANYGYTF TGTGCCTGGAATCAAGGGGGTCGGGCTAACTATGGCTACACCTTC
- 22 TRBD1 TRBJ2-6 TRBV2 CASRQRPPTGATGAGGANVLTF TGTGCCAGCAGGCAACGTCCTCCCACAGGTGCGACAGGGGCGGGCGGGGCCAACGTCCTGACTTTC
once 14 - TRBJ1-6 TRBV2 CASSVTGTNSPLHF TGTGCCAGCAGTGTAACGGGCACTAATTCACCCCTCCACTTT
- 13 - TRBJ1-2 TRBV10-3 CAISAYRVYGYTF TGTGCCATCAGTGCTTACAGAGTCTATGGCTACACCTTC
- 14 - TRBJ1-3 TRBV18 CASSQQGSGNTIYF TGTGCCAGCTCACAACAAGGGTCTGGAAACACCATATATTTT
- 13 TRBD1 TRBJ1-5 TRBV29-1 CSGQTGTNQPQHF TGCAGCGGCCAGACAGGGACTAATCAGCCCCAGCATTTT
- 13 TRBD2 TRBJ2-7 TRBV13 CASSSNGGYEQYF TGTGCCAGCAGCTCAAACGGGGGGTACGAGCAGTACTTC
- 14 - TRBJ1-5 TRBV6-6 CASSYAAGNQPQHF TGTGCCAGCAGTTACGCAGCAGGCAATCAGCCCCAGCATTTT
- 15 TRBD1 TRBJ1-2 TRBV7-2 CASSLTGTGVYGYTF TGTGCCAGCAGCCTAACTGGGACAGGGGTCTATGGCTACACCTTC
- 13 - TRBJ2-7 TRBV18 CASSPTASYEQYF TGTGCCAGCTCACCAACAGCATCCTACGAGCAGTACTTC
- 12 - TRBJ1-6 TRBV30 CAWKVRNSPLHF TGTGCCTGGAAGGTCAGAAATTCACCCCTCCACTTT
- 15 TRBD2 TRBJ2-2 TRBV5-4 CASSLEASGRGELFF TGTGCCAGCAGCTTGGAGGCTAGCGGGCGCGGGGAGCTGTTTTTT
once 15 TRBD1 TRBJ2-3 TRBV6-5 CASSAGQGRTDTQYF TGTGCCAGCAGTGCCGGACAGGGGAGGACAGATACGCAGTATTTT
- 23 - TRBJ2-6 TRBV27 CASSLSIRRRLGGSHSGANVLTF TGTGCCAGCAGTTTATCGATACGTAGGCGTTTGGGGGGCTCCCACTCTGGGGCCAACGTCCTGACTTTC
- 18 TRBD2 TRBJ2-3 TRBV27 CASSLSQRGGLYTDTQYF TGTGCCAGCAGTTTGAGCCAGCGGGGGGGCCTGTACACAGATACGCAGTATTTT
- 13 TRBD1 TRBJ1-6 TRBV5-1 CASSTGDNSPLHF TGCGCCAGCAGTACAGGGGATAATTCACCCCTCCACTTT
- 14 - TRBJ1-3 TRBV7-8 CASSLARGGNTIYF TGTGCCAGCAGCTTAGCGCGGGGGGGAAACACCATATATTTT
- 15 TRBD1 TRBJ1-5 TRBV6-1 CASSRTGQGDQPQHF TGTGCCAGCAGTCGGACCGGACAGGGAGATCAGCCCCAGCATTTT
- 17 - TRBJ1-1 TRBV18 CASSRAGQPIMNTEAFF TGTGCCAGCTCACGGGCAGGACAGCCGATCATGAACACTGAAGCTTTCTTT
once 16 TRBD1 TRBJ2-1 TRBV5-6 CASSPRERGLIDEQFF TGTGCCAGCAGCCCGAGGGAGAGGGGGCTTATCGATGAGCAGTTCTTC
- 13 - TRBJ1-5 TRBV21-1 CARHGFSNQPQHF TGTGCCAGGCATGGGTTTAGCAATCAGCCCCAGCATTTT
once 15 - TRBJ2-4 TRBV5-1 CASSLVRGTKNIQYF TGCGCCAGCAGCTTGGTACGGGGAACCAAAAACATTCAGTACTTC
few 15 TRBD1 TRBJ2-1 TRBV6-1 CASSGGRDRVHEQFF TGTGCCAGCAGTGGGGGGCGGGACAGGGTCCATGAGCAGTTCTTC
- 13 - TRBJ1-1 TRBV27 CASSTQVNTEAFF TGTGCCAGCAGCACACAGGTGAACACTGAAGCTTTCTTT